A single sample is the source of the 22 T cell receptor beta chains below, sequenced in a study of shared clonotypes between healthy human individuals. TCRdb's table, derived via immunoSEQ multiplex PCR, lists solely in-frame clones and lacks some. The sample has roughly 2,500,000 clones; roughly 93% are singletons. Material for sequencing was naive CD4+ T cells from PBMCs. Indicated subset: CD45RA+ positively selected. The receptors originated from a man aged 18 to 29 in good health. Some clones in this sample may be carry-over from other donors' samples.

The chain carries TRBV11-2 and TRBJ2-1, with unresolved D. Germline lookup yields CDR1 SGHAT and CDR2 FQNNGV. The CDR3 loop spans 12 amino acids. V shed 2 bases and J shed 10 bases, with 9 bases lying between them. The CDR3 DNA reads TGTGCCAGCAGCTTAACCAGGCCCGAGCAGTTCTTC. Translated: CASSLTRPEQFF.

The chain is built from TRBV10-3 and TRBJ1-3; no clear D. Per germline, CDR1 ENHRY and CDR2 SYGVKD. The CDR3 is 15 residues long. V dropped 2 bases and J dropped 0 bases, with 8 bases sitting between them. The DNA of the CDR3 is TGTGCCATCAGTGAGGGTCGAAGCTCTGGAAACACCATATATTTT. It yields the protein CAISEGRSSGNTIYF.

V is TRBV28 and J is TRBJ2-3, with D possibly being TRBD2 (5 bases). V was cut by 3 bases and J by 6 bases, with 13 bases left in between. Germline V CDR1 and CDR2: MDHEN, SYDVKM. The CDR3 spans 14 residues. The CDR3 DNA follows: TGTGCCAGCAGTTTGATCGGGAATTATGATACGCAGTATTTT. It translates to CASSLIGNYDTQYF. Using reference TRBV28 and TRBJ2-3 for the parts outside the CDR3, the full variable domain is DVKVTQSSRYLVKRTGEKVFLECVQDMDHENMFWYRQDPGLGLRLIYFSYDVKMKEKGDIPEGYSVSREKKERFSLILESASTNQTSMYLCASSLIGNYDTQYFGPGTRLTVL.

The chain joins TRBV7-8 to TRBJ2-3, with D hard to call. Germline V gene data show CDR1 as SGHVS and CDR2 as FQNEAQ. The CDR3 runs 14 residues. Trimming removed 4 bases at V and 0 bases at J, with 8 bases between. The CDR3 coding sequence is TGTGCCAGCAGCTCGGGCAGAAGCACAGATACGCAGTATTTT. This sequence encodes CASSSGRSTDTQYF. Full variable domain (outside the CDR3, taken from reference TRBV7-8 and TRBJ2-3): GAGVSQSPRYKVAKRGQDVALRCDPISGHVSLFWYQQALGQGPEFLTYFQNEAQLDKSGLPSDRFFAERPEGSVSTLKIQRTQQEDSAVYLCASSSGRSTDTQYFGPGTRLTVL.

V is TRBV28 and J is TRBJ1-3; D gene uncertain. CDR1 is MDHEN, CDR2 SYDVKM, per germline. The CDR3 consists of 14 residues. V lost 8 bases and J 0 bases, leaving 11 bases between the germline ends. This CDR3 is CASGFSSSGNTIYF. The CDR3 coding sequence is TGTGCCAGCGGGTTTTCGAGCTCTGGAAACACCATATATTTT. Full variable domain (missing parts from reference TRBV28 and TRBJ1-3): DVKVTQSSRYLVKRTGEKVFLECVQDMDHENMFWYRQDPGLGLRLIYFSYDVKMKEKGDIPEGYSVSREKKERFSLILESASTNQTSMYLCASGFSSSGNTIYFGEGSWLTVV.

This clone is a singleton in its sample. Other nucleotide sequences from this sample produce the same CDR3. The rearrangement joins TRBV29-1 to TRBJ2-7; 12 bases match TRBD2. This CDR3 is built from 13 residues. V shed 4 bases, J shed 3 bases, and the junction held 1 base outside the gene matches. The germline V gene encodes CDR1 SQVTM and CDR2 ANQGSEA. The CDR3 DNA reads TGCAGCGTTGGGACTAGCGGGATCTACGAGCAGTACTTC. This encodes CSVGTSGIYEQYF.

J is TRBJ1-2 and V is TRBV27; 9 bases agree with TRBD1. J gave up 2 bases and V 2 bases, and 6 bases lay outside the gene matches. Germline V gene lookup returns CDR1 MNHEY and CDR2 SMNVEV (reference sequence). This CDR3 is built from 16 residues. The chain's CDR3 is CASSLKGTGTNYGYTF. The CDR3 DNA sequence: TGTGCCAGCAGTTTAAAAGGGACAGGGACGAACTATGGCTACACCTTC.

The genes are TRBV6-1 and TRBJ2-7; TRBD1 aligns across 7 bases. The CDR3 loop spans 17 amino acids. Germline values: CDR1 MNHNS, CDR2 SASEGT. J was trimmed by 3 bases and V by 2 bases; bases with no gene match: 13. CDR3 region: CASSEINPGQSYYEQYF. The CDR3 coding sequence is TGTGCCAGCAGTGAAATAAATCCGGGACAGAGCTACTACGAGCAGTACTTC.

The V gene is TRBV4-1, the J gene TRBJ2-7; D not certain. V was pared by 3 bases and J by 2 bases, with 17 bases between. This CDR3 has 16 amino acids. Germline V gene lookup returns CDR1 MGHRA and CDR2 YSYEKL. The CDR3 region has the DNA TGCGCCAGCAGCCAGGGCTTATGGGATCCCCCCTACGAGCAGTACTTC. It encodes CASSQGLWDPPYEQYF.

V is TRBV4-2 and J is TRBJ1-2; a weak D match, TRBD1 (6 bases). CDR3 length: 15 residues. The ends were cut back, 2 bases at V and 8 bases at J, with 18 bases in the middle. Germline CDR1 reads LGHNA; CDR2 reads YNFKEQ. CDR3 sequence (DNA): TGTGCCAGCAGCCAACCTATTACAGGGATGGAGGGCTACACCTTC. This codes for CASSQPITGMEGYTF.

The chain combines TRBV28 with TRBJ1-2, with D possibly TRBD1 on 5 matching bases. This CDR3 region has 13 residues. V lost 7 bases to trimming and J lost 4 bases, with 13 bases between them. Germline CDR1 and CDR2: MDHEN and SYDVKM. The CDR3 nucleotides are TGTGCCAGCACCCTCGGGGGGGTCTATGGCTACACCTTC. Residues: CASTLGGVYGYTF.

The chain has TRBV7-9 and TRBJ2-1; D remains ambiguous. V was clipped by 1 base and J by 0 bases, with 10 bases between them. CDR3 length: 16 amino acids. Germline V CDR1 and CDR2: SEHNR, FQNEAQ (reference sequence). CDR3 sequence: CASSLDRLSSYNEQFF. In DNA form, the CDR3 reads TGTGCCAGCAGCTTAGATAGGTTGAGCTCCTACAATGAGCAGTTCTTC.

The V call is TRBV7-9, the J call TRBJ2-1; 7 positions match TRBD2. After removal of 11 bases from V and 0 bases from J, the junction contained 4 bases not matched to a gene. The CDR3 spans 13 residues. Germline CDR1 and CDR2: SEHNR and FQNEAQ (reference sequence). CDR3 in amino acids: CASQRDSYNEQFF. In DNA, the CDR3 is TGTGCCTCCCAGCGGGACTCCTACAATGAGCAGTTCTTC.

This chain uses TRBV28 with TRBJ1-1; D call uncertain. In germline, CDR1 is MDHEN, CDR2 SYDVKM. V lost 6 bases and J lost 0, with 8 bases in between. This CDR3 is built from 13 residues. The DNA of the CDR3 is TGTGCCAGCAGGTGGTGGCTGAACACTGAAGCTTTCTTT. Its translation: CASRWWLNTEAFF.

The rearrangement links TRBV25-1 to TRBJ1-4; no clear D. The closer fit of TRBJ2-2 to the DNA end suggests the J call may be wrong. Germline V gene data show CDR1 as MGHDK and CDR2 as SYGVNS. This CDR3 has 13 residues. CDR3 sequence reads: CASSESFRGELFF. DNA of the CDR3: TGTGCCAGCAGTGAATCTTTTCGGGGGGAGCTGTTTTTT.

The CDR3 spells CASSPPLAASTDTQYF. The DNA for the CDR3 is TGCGCCAGCAGCCCCCCGCTAGCGGCTAGCACAGATACGCAGTATTTT. V gene TRBV5-1 combines with J gene TRBJ2-3, with 7 positions matching TRBD2. This CDR3 is built from 16 residues. Losses at the gene ends were 4 bases for V and 0 bases for J; bases not matched to a gene: 8. Germline-derived CDR1 and CDR2 are SGHRS and YFSETQ.

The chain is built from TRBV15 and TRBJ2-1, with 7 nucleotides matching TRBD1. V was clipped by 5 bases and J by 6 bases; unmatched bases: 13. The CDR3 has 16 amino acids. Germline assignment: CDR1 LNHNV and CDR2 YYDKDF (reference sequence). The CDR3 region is CATSQGQRIDRNEQFF. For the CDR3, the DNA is TGTGCCACCAGCCAGGGACAGCGGATCGATCGCAATGAGCAGTTCTTC.

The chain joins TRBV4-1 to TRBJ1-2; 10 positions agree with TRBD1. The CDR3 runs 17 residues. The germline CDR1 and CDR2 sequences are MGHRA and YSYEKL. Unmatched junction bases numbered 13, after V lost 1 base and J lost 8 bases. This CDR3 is CASSQVGISGQGKGYTF. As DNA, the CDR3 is TGCGCCAGCAGCCAAGTGGGTATTTCGGGACAGGGGAAGGGCTACACCTTC.

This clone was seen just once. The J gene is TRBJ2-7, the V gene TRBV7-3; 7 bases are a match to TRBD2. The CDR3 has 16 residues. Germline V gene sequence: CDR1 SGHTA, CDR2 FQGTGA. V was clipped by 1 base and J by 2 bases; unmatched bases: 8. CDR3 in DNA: TGTGCCAGCAGCTTAAGTTCGGTGGGAGGGCCCTACGAGCAGTACTTC. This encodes CASSLSSVGGPYEQYF.

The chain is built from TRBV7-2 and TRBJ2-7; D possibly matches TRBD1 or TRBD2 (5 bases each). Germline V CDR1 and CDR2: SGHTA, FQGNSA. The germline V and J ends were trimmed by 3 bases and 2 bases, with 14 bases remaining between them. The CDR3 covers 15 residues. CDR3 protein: CASSFARDPPYEQYF. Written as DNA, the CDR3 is TGTGCCAGCAGCTTTGCCCGGGACCCACCCTACGAGCAGTACTTC.

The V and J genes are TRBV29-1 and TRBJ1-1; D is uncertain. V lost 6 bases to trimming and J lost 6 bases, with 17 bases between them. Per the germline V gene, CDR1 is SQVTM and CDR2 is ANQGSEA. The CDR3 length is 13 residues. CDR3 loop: CSVERQASPEAFF. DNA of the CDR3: TGCAGCGTGGAGAGGCAGGCATCCCCTGAAGCTTTCTTT.

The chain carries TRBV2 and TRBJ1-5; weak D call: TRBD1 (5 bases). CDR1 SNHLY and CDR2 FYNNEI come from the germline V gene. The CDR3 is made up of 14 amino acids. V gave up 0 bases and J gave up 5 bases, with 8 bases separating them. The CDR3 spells CASSEATGDQPQHF. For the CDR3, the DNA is TGTGCCAGCAGTGAAGCTACAGGCGATCAGCCCCAGCATTTT.